Presented here are 20 T cell receptor beta chains from one specimen sequenced in a study of T cells in Graves' hyperthyroidism and ophthalmopathy. RNA transcripts were the template for amplifying TCR beta CDR3 regions. The HTBI primer set was used in a first-round RT-PCR of the TCR CDR3. From the multiplex PCR reads, TCRdb called clonotypes with MiXCR, one entry per CDR3 protein. The sample consists of more than 500,000 distinct CDR3 sequences, 12% to 15% of them appearing once. The sample consisted of blood. These receptors originate from a woman between 35 and 50 years old with Graves' hyperthyroidism.

This clonotype was seen only a few times. The rearrangement joins TRBV27 to TRBJ2-1; D remains unclear. The CDR3 is 13 amino acids. In germline, CDR1 is MNHEY, CDR2 SMNVEV (reference sequence). V shed 2 bases and J shed 5 bases, with 7 bases lying between them. The CDR3 protein is CASSLKRNNEQFF. The CDR3 region has the DNA TGTGCCAGCAGTTTAAAAAGAAACAATGAGCAGTTCTTC.

For this clonotype: This sequence may be a read error, since a much larger clone differs from it by one base. The gene calls are TRBV3-1 and TRBJ2-2; D is unresolved. The CDR3 is 13 residues long. Germline CDR1 LGHDT, CDR2 YNNKEL (reference sequence). V gave up 2 bases and J gave up 1 base, with 2 bases separating them. The CDR3 reads CASSQWNTGELFF. The CDR3 DNA follows: TGTGCCAGCAGCCAATGGAACACCGGGGAGCTGTTTTTT.

This clonotype was seen more than once but under ten times. V and J are TRBV29-1 and TRBJ2-2; no firm D call. The CDR3 consists of 14 residues. Trimming took 4 bases from V and 1 from J, leaving 10 bases between them. Germline assignment: CDR1 SQVTM and CDR2 ANQGSEA. DNA of the CDR3: TGCAGCGTTGTAGGCCCTGGGAACACCGGGGAGCTGTTTTTT. Translating it yields CSVVGPGNTGELFF.

This clonotype was found many times. The genes are TRBV20-1 and TRBJ2-1, with 9 bases lining up with TRBD2. Unmatched junction bases numbered 11, after V lost 5 bases and J lost 0 bases. The CDR3 extends over 17 amino acids. Germline assignment: CDR1 DFQATT and CDR2 SNEGSKA (reference sequence). The CDR3 nucleotides read TGCAGTGCTCCAAGCTGGCGGGAGGGGAGCTCCTACAATGAGCAGTTCTTC. Amino acid sequence: CSAPSWREGSSYNEQFF.

This clonotype was seen many times. The CDR3 sequence: CARSTGSYGYTF. The CDR3 DNA reads TGTGCCAGATCCACAGGATCCTATGGCTACACCTTC. V usage is TRBV2 and J usage is TRBJ1-2, with D maybe TRBD1 (5 bases). This CDR3 comprises 12 residues. CDR1 and CDR2 (germline): SNHLY, FYNNEI. The V and J ends lost 9 bases and 4 bases respectively, with 12 bases between them.

This clonotype was seen a few times. The chain links TRBV7-6 to TRBJ1-2; D remains unclear. The germline gives CDR1 SGHVS, CDR2 FNYEAQ. The CDR3 length is 13 residues. The V end lost 1 base, the J end lost 6 bases, and 9 bases lay between the germline ends. This CDR3 reads CASSLGESHGYTF. The CDR3, as DNA: TGTGCCAGCAGCTTAGGGGAGTCCCATGGCTACACCTTC.

This clonotype was observed many times. The chain carries TRBV27 and TRBJ2-1; 15 bases fit TRBD2. The trim removed 3 bases at V and 7 bases at J, leaving 4 bases unmatched. CDR3 length: 16 residues. Germline V lookup: CDR1 MNHEY, CDR2 SMNVEV (reference sequence). In nucleotides, the CDR3 is TGTGCCAGCAGTTTCAAGGGACTAGCGGGAGGTAATGAGCAGTTCTTC. Translating gives CASSFKGLAGGNEQFF.

This clonotype has at least ten counts. The chain uses TRBV12-3 or TRBV12-4 and TRBJ1-2; D might be TRBD1 (6 bases). V lost 6 bases and J lost 4, with 18 bases in between. The CDR3 is 15 amino acids. The CDR3 loop is CASSSDRIGFYGYTF. The CDR3 coding sequence is TGTGCCAGCAGCTCCGACAGGATCGGATTCTATGGCTACACCTTC.

This clonotype has more than one count but fewer than ten. The chain joins TRBV20-1 to TRBJ2-5; tentatively, D is TRBD1 (5 bases). Germline CDR1 DFQATT, CDR2 SNEGSKA (reference sequence). Trimming removed 2 bases at V and 5 bases at J, with 36 bases between. The CDR3 is 21 amino acids. The CDR3 DNA is TGCAGTGCTAGATGGGTTTCATCAGGGTTCGTGCCCACCTCTTTAGAGGAGACCCAGTACTTC. Translating it yields CSARWVSSGFVPTSLEETQYF.

There are many counts of this clonotype. This chain uses TRBV11-2 with TRBJ2-5; D possibly corresponds to TRBD2 (6 bases). The CDR3 is 15 amino acids. The V and J ends lost 5 bases and 5 bases respectively, with 18 bases between them. Germline V gene lookup returns CDR1 SGHAT and CDR2 FQNNGV. This CDR3 is CASSLVGTYRETQYF. CDR3 sequence (DNA): TGTGCCAGCAGCCTGGTAGGGACTTATAGGGAGACCCAGTACTTC. Together with reference TRBV11-2 and TRBJ2-5, the CDR3 gives the full variable domain: EAGVAQSPRYKIIEKRQSVAFWCNPISGHATLYWYQQILGQGPKLLIQFQNNGVVDDSQLPKDRFSAERLKGVDSTLKIQPAKLEDSAVYLCASSLVGTYRETQYFGPGTRLLVL.

This clonotype was detected many times. This sequence joins TRBV3-1 and TRBJ2-2, with 9 positions matching TRBD1. Germline CDR1 and CDR2: LGHDT and YNNKEL (reference sequence). There are 15 residues in the CDR3. After removal of 6 bases from V and 1 base from J, the junction contained 3 bases not matched to a gene. CDR3 coding DNA: TGTGCCAGCAGGAGGGGACAGGGGAACACCGGGGAGCTGTTTTTT. Translated: CASRRGQGNTGELFF.

The rearrangement links TRBV5-6 to TRBJ1-2; D is unclear. CDR3 length: 11 amino acids. Trimming pared 2 bases from V and 4 bases from J, leaving 3 bases between. Germline V gene lookup returns CDR1 SGHDT and CDR2 YYEEEE. CDR3 DNA: TGTGCCAGCAGCTTTAGCTATGGCTACACCTTC. Translating gives CASSFSYGYTF.

This clonotype was found a few times. V is TRBV9 and J is TRBJ2-1; D is perhaps TRBD2 (7 bases). Trimming shortened V by 0 bases and J by 5 bases, and 12 bases separated the two germline ends. Germline CDR1 is SGDLS and CDR2 is YYNGEE. The CDR3 length is 15 residues. CDR3 sequence reads: CASSVGGGNNNEQFF. Written as DNA, the CDR3 is TGTGCCAGCAGCGTAGGGGGGGGCAATAACAATGAGCAGTTCTTC.

The chain recombines TRBV6-1 with TRBJ2-1; 11 positions match TRBD2. V dropped 4 bases and J dropped 7; count of bases not matched to a gene: 6. The CDR3 covers 15 residues. Germline-derived CDR1 and CDR2 are MNHNS and SASEGT. CDR3 sequence reads: CASSALAGVSNEQFF. Written as DNA, the CDR3 is TGTGCCAGCAGTGCACTAGCGGGAGTGTCAAATGAGCAGTTCTTC.

This clonotype was found many times. The chain couples TRBV10-3 to TRBJ2-5, with 12 bases lining up with TRBD2. V lost 4 bases and J lost 3; bases outside the gene matches: 9. This CDR3 is 17 amino acids long. Germline CDR1 reads ENHRY; CDR2 reads SYGVKD. The CDR3 here is CAISARLAGDIEETQYF. Here the CDR3 DNA reads TGTGCCATCAGTGCCCGACTAGCGGGAGATATTGAAGAGACCCAGTACTTC.

This clonotype was seen at least ten times. The rearrangement uses TRBV18 and TRBJ2-2, with D unresolved. In germline, CDR1 is KGHSH, CDR2 LQKENI. V was clipped by 1 base and J by 7 bases, with 16 bases between them. The CDR3 covers 16 residues. CDR3 coding DNA: TGTGCCAGCTCACCACTTACGATGAGTTTGGACGGGGAGCTGTTTTTT. It yields the protein CASSPLTMSLDGELFF.

This clonotype occurred once. This chain connects TRBV28 to TRBJ2-7, with D possibly being TRBD1 (6 bases). The V gene's germline CDR1 is MDHEN and CDR2 SYDVKM. The CDR3 is made up of 12 amino acids. For the CDR3, the DNA is TGTGCTTACGGACAGCGCGGCCACGAGCAGTACTTC. Translating it yields CAYGQRGHEQYF.

This clonotype showed up many times. V and J are TRBV27 and TRBJ2-1, with 14 bases fitting TRBD2. Germline V gives CDR1 MNHEY, CDR2 SMNVEV (reference sequence). The CDR3 is 21 residues long. The V gene end was trimmed by 4 bases and the J gene end by 0 bases; junction bases not matched to a gene: 14. In nucleotides, the CDR3 is TGTGCCAGCAGTTCGACTAGCGGGAGGGCCCTGCCAGGGGGCTCCTACAATGAGCAGTTCTTC. Translating gives CASSSTSGRALPGGSYNEQFF.

The table lists this clonotype with many counts. This chain links TRBV3-1 with TRBJ2-7, with a weak D call TRBD2 (5 bases). Trimming left V 1 base short and J 2 bases short, with 9 bases between. The CDR3 is made up of 14 amino acids. The germline V gene encodes CDR1 LGHDT and CDR2 YNNKEL (reference sequence). CDR3 sequence: CASSQVERTYEQYF. CDR3 nucleotides: TGTGCCAGCAGCCAAGTGGAGCGGACCTACGAGCAGTACTTC.

This clonotype was observed many times. The chain recombines TRBV20-1 with TRBJ1-5; D is possibly TRBD1 (6 bases). V was shortened by 2 bases and J by 3 bases, with 20 bases between the two germline ends. The V gene's germline CDR1 is DFQATT and CDR2 SNEGSKA (reference sequence). CDR3 length equals 17 residues. The CDR3 nucleotides are TGCAGTGCTAGATATGGGGGGCAGGGTGGGATCAATCAGCCCCAGCATTTT. This translates into CSARYGGQGGINQPQHF.